These 20 T cell receptor beta chains originate from one sample sequenced in a study of blood T cell repertoires in COVID-19 (TCRdb year 2020). Libraries were prepared through the immunoSEQ multiplex PCR assay. Imported from immuneACCESS, the table was reduced by TCRdb to in-frame sequences with V and J called. These copies leave out some clones; in studies compared against another copy, an unresolved V gene accounts for under half, and the cause of the remainder is not known. This sample holds more than 150,000 clones; roughly 88% were observed only once. Under 15% of the sample is taken by the ten largest. The sample was PBMCs or T cells enriched from blood (not recorded which). The receptor source for this set is a woman aged 55-69 years who had recovered from COVID-19.

V is TRBV20-1 and J is TRBJ2-1; D is perhaps TRBD1 (6 bases). Between the trimmed V and J ends, which lost 5 bases and 15 bases, there was a span of 17 bases. CDR3 length: 11 amino acids. Germline V lookup: CDR1 DFQATT, CDR2 SNEGSKA (reference sequence). For the CDR3, the DNA is TGCAGTGCTTTTAAACAGGGTTCAGGGTTCTTC. Amino acids: CSAFKQGSGFF.

The V gene is TRBV7-9, the J gene TRBJ1-2; D gene unclear. CDR1 and CDR2 (germline): SEHNR, FQNEAQ (reference sequence). The CDR3 runs to 14 residues. Trimming took off 3 bases at V and 8 bases at J, with 16 bases between the two ends. DNA for the CDR3: TGTGCCAGCAGCTTGGGTCCTCAGGCCGGCGGCTACACCTTC. Amino acid sequence: CASSLGPQAGGYTF.

This rearrangement joins TRBV10-2 to TRBJ2-7; the match to TRBD2 covers 12 bases. Germline V gene lookup returns CDR1 WSHSY and CDR2 SAAADI. V dropped 6 bases and J dropped 3; count of bases not matched to a gene: 12. The CDR3 spans 17 residues. Written as DNA, the CDR3 is TGCGCCAGCAGCCAACTAGCGGGAGGTCCCGGGGGCTACGAGCAGTACTTC. It yields the protein CASSQLAGGPGGYEQYF.

The chain combines TRBV5-1 with TRBJ2-3; tentatively, D is TRBD1 (6 bases). Trimming pared 0 bases from V and 0 bases from J, leaving 11 bases between. The CDR3 loop spans 16 amino acids. Germline V gene lookup returns CDR1 SGHRS and CDR2 YFSETQ. The CDR3: CASSLGWGLSTDTQYF. CDR3 nucleotide sequence: TGCGCCAGCAGCTTGGGGTGGGGGCTGAGCACAGATACGCAGTATTTT.

The chain recombines TRBV6-1 with TRBJ1-1, with D hard to call. The CDR3 covers 16 residues. CDR1 and CDR2 (germline): MNHNS, SASEGT. V shed 2 bases and J shed 3 bases, with 16 bases lying between them. CDR3 in amino acids: CASSERFGQPYTEAFF. The CDR3 region has the DNA TGTGCCAGCAGTGAAAGATTTGGGCAACCCTACACTGAAGCTTTCTTT.

The J gene is TRBJ2-3, the V gene TRBV9; 9 bases fit TRBD2. This CDR3 contains 15 residues. The germline V gene has CDR1 SGDLS and CDR2 YYNGEE. Losses at the gene ends were 4 bases for V and 3 bases for J; bases not matched to a gene: 6. Here the CDR3 reads CASSLSAGGTDTQYF. CDR3 DNA sequence: TGTGCCAGCAGCCTTTCTGCGGGAGGGACAGATACGCAGTATTTT.

This chain joins TRBV11-2 and TRBJ2-5; perhaps TRBD2 as D (6 bases). Trimming shortened V by 3 bases and J by 5 bases, and 10 bases separated the two germline ends. This CDR3 is built from 13 residues. The germline V gene has CDR1 SGHAT and CDR2 FQNNGV. This CDR3 reads CASSFGGWETQYF. The CDR3 DNA reads as TGTGCCAGCAGCTTTGGGGGGTGGGAGACCCAGTACTTC.

The CDR3 reads CASNPGQGYTEAFF. In DNA, the CDR3 is TGTGCCAGCAATCCCGGACAGGGGTACACTGAAGCTTTCTTT. This chain links TRBV25-1 with TRBJ1-1; TRBD1 agrees at 9 bases. Trimming at V came to 7 bases and at J to 3 bases, leaving 6 bases not matched to a gene. There are 14 residues in the CDR3. Germline V gene data show CDR1 as MGHDK and CDR2 as SYGVNS. Full variable domain (rest looked up from reference TRBV25-1 and TRBJ1-1): EADIYQTPRYLVIGTGKKITLECSQTMGHDKMYWYQQDPGMELHLIHYSYGVNSTEKGDLSSESTVSRIRTEHFPLTLESARPSHTSQYLCASNPGQGYTEAFFGQGTRLTVV.

This chain uses TRBV11-2 with TRBJ1-4; 12 nucleotides match TRBD1. The CDR3 length is 19 residues. The V segment lost 3 bases and the J segment 2 bases; nucleotides outside the gene matches: 10. Per the germline V gene, CDR1 is SGHAT and CDR2 is FQNNGV. The CDR3 protein is CASSFRRGQGALTNEKLFF. The CDR3, as DNA: TGTGCCAGCAGCTTCAGGCGGGGACAGGGGGCCCTTACTAATGAAAAACTGTTTTTT.

The chain has TRBV3-1 (or the pseudogene TRBV3-2) and TRBJ2-2; D possibly corresponds to TRBD1 (5 bases). The CDR3 extends over 16 amino acids. From germline, CDR1 is LGHDT and CDR2 YNNKEL (reference sequence). V was trimmed by 0 bases and J by 5 bases, leaving 13 bases between them. CDR3 nucleotides: TGTGCCAGCAGCCAAGACGAAGGGGTTTGGACCGGGGAGCTGTTTTTT. Protein product: CASSQDEGVWTGELFF.

This sequence joins TRBV19 and TRBJ2-3, with 7 positions matching TRBD2. Trimming at V came to 7 bases and at J to 9 bases, leaving 7 bases not matched to a gene. The CDR3 covers 12 residues. Germline V CDR1 and CDR2: LNHDA, SQIVND (reference sequence). CDR3 nucleotide sequence: TGTGCCAGTATGGGAGGGGCCCGGACGCAGTATTTT. Translation: CASMGGARTQYF.

This chain connects TRBV6-5 to TRBJ2-1, with D unresolved. Germline lookup yields CDR1 MNHEY and CDR2 SVGAGI. This CDR3 has 15 amino acids. Deletions cut 6 bases from V and 4 bases from J, with 16 bases between. CDR3 DNA sequence: TGTGCCAGCAGCCCCCGGTGGGCTGGGTACAATGAGCAGTTCTTC. It translates to CASSPRWAGYNEQFF.

J is TRBJ2-3 and V is TRBV6-5; 10 nucleotides match TRBD1. Germline CDR1 reads MNHEY; CDR2 reads SVGAGI. The V and J ends lost 6 bases and 5 bases, in that order; junction bases with no gene match: 8. The CDR3 sequence is 15 residues long. In DNA form, the CDR3 reads TGTGCCAGCAGGACGACAGGGGGCGCGGGAGATACGCAGTATTTT. It codes for CASRTTGGAGDTQYF.

This chain uses TRBV7-6 with TRBJ2-1; tentatively, D is TRBD1 (6 bases). Germline CDR1 is SGHVS and CDR2 is FNYEAQ. CDR3 length: 14 residues. V was cut by 0 bases and J by 4 bases, with 7 bases left in between. The CDR3 bases are TGTGCCAGCAGCTTAGCAGGACAGTACAATGAGCAGTTCTTC. Amino acid sequence: CASSLAGQYNEQFF.

The J gene is TRBJ1-5, the V gene TRBV6-5; 7 bases are a match to TRBD1. CDR1 and CDR2 (germline): MNHEY, SVGAGI. The junction had 6 bases not matched to a gene; V was cut back by 4 bases and J by 6 bases. The CDR3 covers 14 residues. CDR3 DNA: TGTGCCAGCAGTTTTTCAGGGGGGTCTCAGCCCCAGCATTTT. Encoded protein: CASSFSGGSQPQHF.

The V call is TRBV13, the J call TRBJ2-7, with 7 bases aligning to TRBD2. Losses at the gene ends were 5 bases for V and 1 base for J; bases not matched to a gene: 5. This CDR3 spans 14 amino acids. CDR1 and CDR2 (germline): PRHDT, FYEKMQ (reference sequence). This CDR3 is CASSRGRSSYEQYF. As DNA, the CDR3 is TGTGCCAGCAGCCGCGGGAGATCTTCCTACGAGCAGTACTTC.

The chain uses TRBV18 and TRBJ2-2, with D hard to call. Germline V gene lookup returns CDR1 KGHSH and CDR2 LQKENI. This CDR3 has 16 amino acids. The ends were cut back, 1 base at V and 2 bases at J, with 11 bases in the middle. This chain's CDR3 is CASSPRAGLNTGELFF. The DNA for the CDR3 is TGTGCCAGCTCACCACGGGCCGGCCTCAACACCGGGGAGCTGTTTTTT.

The chain has TRBV5-1 and TRBJ2-1, with TRBD1 matching over 10 bases. The V and J ends lost 4 bases and 3 bases, in that order; junction bases with no gene match: 4. The V gene's germline CDR1 is SGHRS and CDR2 YFSETQ. This CDR3 has 15 residues. Here the CDR3 reads CASSAGTGVYNEQFF. The CDR3 bases are TGCGCCAGCAGCGCGGGGACAGGGGTCTACAATGAGCAGTTCTTC.

The V gene is TRBV6-6, the J gene TRBJ2-1, with 10 bases lining up with TRBD2. Trimming cost V 6 bases and J 7 bases; bases outside gene matches: 12. Germline values: CDR1 MNHNY, CDR2 SVGAGI (reference sequence). The CDR3 is 16 residues long. Here the CDR3 reads CASSLPGGSGRNEQFF. CDR3 bases: TGTGCCAGCAGCCTACCCGGGGGTAGCGGGAGGAATGAGCAGTTCTTC.

The chain combines TRBV7-8 with TRBJ2-1, with D hard to call. The CDR3 runs 14 residues. Germline assignment: CDR1 SGHVS and CDR2 FQNEAQ. V shed 5 bases and J shed 2 bases, with 10 bases lying between them. CDR3 amino acids: CASSRTTAYNEQFF. For the CDR3, the DNA is TGTGCCAGCAGCCGAACAACAGCCTACAATGAGCAGTTCTTC.